This T cell receptor beta chain was found in a study of cytomegalovirus exposure and HLA in healthy donors. The sample holds one count of this clone. The PCR made use of 60 Vbeta and 13 Jbeta primers. Only in-frame clones appear in the TCRdb table, and some are missing; sequencing was by immunoSEQ multiplex PCR. Of approximately 150,000 clones in the sample, 75% to 90% are singletons; the top ten hold about 4.5%. The CDR3 is made up of 11 amino acids. This TCR was sampled from a man aged 30 to 39 in good health and CMV-seronegative. Specimen: PBMCs. This chain joins TRBV12-1 and TRBJ2-3; the DNA was not compared with TRBD2, the D call given in the table. TRBV12-1 is assigned pseudogene status. CDR3 protein: CAVSEGDTQYF. Here the CDR3 DNA reads TGTGCCGTGAGCGAAGGAGATACGCAGTATTTT.